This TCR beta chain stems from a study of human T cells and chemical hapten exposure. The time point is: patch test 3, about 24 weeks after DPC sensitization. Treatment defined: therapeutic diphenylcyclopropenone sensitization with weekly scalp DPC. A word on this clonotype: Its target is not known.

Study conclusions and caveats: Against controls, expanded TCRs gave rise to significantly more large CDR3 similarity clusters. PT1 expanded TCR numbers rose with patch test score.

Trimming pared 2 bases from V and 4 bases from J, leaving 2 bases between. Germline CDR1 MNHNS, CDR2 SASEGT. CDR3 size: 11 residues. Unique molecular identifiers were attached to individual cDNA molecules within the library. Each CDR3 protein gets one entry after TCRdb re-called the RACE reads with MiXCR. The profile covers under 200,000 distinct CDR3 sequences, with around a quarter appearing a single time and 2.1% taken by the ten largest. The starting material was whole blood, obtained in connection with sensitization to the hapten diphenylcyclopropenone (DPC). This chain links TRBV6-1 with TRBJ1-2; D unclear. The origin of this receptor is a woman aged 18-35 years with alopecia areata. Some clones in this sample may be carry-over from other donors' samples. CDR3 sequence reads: CASSESYGYTF. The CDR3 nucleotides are TGTGCCAGCAGTGAAAGCTATGGCTACACCTTC.